This TCR beta chain was observed in a study of blood T cells in healthy people across ages. Findings and limits, study-wide: Older age coincided with a roughly linear decline in TCR beta diversity per million T cells. Bulk PBMC profiling left naive and antigen-experienced comparisons inconclusive. The donors' CMV status was not determined, possibly confounding changes in expanded clonotypes.

The J segment lost 6 bases and the V segment lost 0 bases, leaving 4 bases of the junction unmatched. Per germline, CDR1 DFQATT and CDR2 SNEGSKA (reference sequence). This CDR3 spans 14 amino acids. Primed by a sample-barcoded 5' primer and a J-beta primer mix, a second PCR proceeded for roughly 7 to 12 cycles. TCRdb reprocessed the 5' RACE reads with MiXCR, giving one entry per CDR3 protein. The sample consists of 790,000 or so distinct CDR3 sequences, about 56% of them appearing once. As concerns this clonotype: Its antigen is still unknown.

For every donor, a draw yielded around 10 milliliters of peripheral blood. This chain uses TRBV20-1 with TRBJ2-1, with TRBD1 identical over 8 bases. The source of this sequence is a man aged 35 to 55 in good health. The sample consisted of blood. The CDR3 nucleotides are TGCAGTGCTAGAGAGGACAGGGCCCCCAATGAGCAGTTCTTC. This translates into CSAREDRAPNEQFF.